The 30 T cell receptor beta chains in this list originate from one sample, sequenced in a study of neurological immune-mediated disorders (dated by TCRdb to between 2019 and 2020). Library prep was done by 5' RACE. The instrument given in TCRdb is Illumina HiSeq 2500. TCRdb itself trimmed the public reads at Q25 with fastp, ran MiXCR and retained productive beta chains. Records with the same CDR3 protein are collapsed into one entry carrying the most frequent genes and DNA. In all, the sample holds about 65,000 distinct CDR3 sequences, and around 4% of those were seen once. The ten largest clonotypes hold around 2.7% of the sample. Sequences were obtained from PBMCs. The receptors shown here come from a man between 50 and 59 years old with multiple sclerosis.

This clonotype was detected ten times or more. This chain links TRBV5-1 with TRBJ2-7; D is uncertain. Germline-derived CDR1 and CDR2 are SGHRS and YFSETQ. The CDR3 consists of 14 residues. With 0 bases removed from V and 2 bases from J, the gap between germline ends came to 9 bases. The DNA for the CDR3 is TGCGCCAGCAGCTTGGCGTTAGAGCCCTACGAGCAGTACTTC. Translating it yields CASSLALEPYEQYF. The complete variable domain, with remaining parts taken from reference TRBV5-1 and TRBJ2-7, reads KAGVTQTPRYLIKTRGQQVTLSCSPISGHRSVSWYQQTPGQGLQFLFEYFSETQRNKGNFPGRFSGRQFSNSRSEMNVSTLELGDSALYLCASSLALEPYEQYFGPGTRLTVT.

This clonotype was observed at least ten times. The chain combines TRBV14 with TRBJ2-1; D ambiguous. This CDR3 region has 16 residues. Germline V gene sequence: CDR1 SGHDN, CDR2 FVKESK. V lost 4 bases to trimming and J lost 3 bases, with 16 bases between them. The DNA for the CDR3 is TGTGCCAGCAGCCTCCGGACGGCCGACCGCTACAATGAGCAGTTCTTC. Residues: CASSLRTADRYNEQFF.

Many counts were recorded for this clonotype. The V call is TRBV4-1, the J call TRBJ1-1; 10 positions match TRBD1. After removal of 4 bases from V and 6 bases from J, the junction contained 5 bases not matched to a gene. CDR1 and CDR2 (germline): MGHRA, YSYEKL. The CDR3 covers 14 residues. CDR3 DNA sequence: TGCGCCAGCAGCCCGCAGGACAGGGGGTCTGAAGCTTTCTTT. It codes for CASSPQDRGSEAFF.

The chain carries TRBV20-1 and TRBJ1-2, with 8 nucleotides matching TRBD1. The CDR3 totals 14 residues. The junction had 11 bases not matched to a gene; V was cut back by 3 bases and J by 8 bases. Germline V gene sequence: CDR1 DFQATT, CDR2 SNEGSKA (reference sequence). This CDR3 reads CSASTLGQVLGYTF. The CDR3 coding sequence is TGCAGTGCTAGCACCCTGGGACAGGTCCTGGGCTACACCTTC.

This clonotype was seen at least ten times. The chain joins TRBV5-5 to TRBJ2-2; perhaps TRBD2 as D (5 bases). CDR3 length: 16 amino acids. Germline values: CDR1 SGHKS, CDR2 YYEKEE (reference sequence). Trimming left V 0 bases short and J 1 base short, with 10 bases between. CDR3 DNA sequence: TGTGCCAGCAGCTTGGGACACGGGATGAACACCGGGGAGCTGTTTTTT. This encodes CASSLGHGMNTGELFF.

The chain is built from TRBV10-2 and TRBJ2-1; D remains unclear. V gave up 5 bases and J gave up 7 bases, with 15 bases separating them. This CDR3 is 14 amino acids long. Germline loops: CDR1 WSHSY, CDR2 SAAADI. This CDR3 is CASSSSWLVNEQFF. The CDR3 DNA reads TGCGCCAGCAGTTCATCCTGGCTAGTGAATGAGCAGTTCTTC.

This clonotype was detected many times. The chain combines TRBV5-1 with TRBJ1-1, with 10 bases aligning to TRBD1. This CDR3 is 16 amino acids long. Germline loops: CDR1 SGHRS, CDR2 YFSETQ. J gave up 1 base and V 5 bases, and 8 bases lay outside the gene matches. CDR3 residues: CASRGDRGEGNTEAFF. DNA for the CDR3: TGCGCCAGCAGAGGGGACAGGGGAGAAGGGAACACTGAAGCTTTCTTT. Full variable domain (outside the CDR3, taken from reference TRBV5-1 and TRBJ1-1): KAGVTQTPRYLIKTRGQQVTLSCSPISGHRSVSWYQQTPGQGLQFLFEYFSETQRNKGNFPGRFSGRQFSNSRSEMNVSTLELGDSALYLCASRGDRGEGNTEAFFGQGTRLTVV.

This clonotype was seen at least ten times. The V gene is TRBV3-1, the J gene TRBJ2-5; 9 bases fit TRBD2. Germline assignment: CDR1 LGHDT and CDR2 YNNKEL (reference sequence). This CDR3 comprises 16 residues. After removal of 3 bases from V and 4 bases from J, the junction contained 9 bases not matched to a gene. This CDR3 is CASSHALAGGRETQYF. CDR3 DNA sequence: TGTGCCAGCAGCCATGCATTGGCGGGGGGGAGAGAGACCCAGTACTTC.

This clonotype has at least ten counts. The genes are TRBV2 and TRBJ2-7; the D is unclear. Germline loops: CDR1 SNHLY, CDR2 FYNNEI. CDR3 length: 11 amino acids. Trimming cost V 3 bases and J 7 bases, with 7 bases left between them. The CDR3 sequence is CASSEVSEQYV. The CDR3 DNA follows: TGTGCCAGCAGTGAGGTCTCGGAGCAGTACGTC.

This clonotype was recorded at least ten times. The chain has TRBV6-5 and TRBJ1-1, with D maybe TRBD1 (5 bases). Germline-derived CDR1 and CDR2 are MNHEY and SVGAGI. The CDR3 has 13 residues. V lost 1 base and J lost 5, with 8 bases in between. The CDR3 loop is CASSYLGLTEAFF. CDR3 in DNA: TGTGCCAGCAGTTACTTGGGACTAACTGAAGCTTTCTTT.

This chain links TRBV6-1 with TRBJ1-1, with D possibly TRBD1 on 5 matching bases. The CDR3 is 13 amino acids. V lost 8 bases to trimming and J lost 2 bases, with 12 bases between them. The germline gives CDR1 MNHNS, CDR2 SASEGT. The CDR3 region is CASGATGNTEAFF. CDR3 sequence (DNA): TGTGCCAGCGGGGCCACGGGTAACACTGAAGCTTTCTTT.

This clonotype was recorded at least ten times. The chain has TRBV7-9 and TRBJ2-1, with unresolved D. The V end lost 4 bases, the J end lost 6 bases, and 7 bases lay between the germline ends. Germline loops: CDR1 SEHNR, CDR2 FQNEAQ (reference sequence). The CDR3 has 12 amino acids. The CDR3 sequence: CASSSGRNEQFF. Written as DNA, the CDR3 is TGTGCCAGCAGCTCCGGACGCAATGAGCAGTTCTTC.

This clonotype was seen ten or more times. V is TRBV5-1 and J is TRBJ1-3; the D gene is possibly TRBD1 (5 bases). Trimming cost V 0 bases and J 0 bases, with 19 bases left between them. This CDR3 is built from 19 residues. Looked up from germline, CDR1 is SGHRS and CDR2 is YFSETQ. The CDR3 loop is CASSLDGTGGPSSGNTIYF. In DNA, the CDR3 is TGCGCCAGCAGCTTGGATGGGACTGGGGGACCGAGCTCTGGAAACACCATATATTTT.

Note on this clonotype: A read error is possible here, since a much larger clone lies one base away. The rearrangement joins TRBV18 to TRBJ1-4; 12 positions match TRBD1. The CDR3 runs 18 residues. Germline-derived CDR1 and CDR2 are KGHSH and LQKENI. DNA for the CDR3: TGTGCCAGCTCACCCCGGGACAGGGGGCGCGCAACTAATGACAAACTGTTTTTT. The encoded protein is CASSPRDRGRATNDKLFF.

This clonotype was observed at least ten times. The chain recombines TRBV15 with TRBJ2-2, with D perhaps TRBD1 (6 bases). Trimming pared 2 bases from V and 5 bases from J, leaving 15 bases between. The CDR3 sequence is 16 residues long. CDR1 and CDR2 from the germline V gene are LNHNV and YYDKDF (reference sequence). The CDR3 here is CATSRSLQGSTGELFF. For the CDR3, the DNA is TGTGCCACCAGCAGATCCCTTCAGGGGTCTACCGGGGAGCTGTTTTTT.

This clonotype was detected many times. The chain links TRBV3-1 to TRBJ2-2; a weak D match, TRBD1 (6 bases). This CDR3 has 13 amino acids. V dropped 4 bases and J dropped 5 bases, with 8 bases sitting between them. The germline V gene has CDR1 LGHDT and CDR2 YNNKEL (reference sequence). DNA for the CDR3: TGTGCCAGCAGCCTCGGGACAACCGGGGAGCTGTTTTTT. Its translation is CASSLGTTGELFF.

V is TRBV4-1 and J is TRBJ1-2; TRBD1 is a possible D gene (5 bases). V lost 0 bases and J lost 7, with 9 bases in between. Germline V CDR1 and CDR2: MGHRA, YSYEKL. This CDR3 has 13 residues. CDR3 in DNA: TGCGCCAGCAGCCAAGACCTGGGGGGTGGCTACACCTTC. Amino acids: CASSQDLGGGYTF.

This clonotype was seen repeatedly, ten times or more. The CDR3 is CASSFLGTGGDTQYF. CDR3 coding DNA: TGTGCCAGCAGTTTTCTCGGGACAGGGGGAGATACGCAGTATTTT. The V call is TRBV28, the J call TRBJ2-3; 11 bases line up with TRBD1. Germline CDR1 reads MDHEN; CDR2 reads SYDVKM. V lost 3 bases and J lost 5; bases outside the gene matches: 4. The length of the CDR3 is 15 residues.

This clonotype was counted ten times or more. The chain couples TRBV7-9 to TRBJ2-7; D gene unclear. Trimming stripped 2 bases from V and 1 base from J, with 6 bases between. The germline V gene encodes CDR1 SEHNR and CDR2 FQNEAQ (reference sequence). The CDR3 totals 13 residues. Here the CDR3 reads CASSLPASYEQYF. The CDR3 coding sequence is TGTGCCAGCAGCTTACCAGCGTCCTACGAGCAGTACTTC.

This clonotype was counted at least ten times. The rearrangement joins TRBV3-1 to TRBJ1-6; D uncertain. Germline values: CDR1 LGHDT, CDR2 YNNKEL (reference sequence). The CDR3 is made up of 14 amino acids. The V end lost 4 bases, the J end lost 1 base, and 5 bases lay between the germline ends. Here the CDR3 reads CASSRGSYNSPLHF. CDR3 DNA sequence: TGTGCCAGCAGCCGGGGTTCCTATAATTCACCCCTCCACTTT.

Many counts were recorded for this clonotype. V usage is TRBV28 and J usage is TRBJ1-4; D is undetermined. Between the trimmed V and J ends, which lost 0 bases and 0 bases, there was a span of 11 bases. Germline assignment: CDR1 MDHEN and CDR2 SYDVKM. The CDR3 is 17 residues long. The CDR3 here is CASSLWTGSTTNEKLFF. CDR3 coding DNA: TGTGCCAGCAGTTTATGGACCGGGTCTACAACTAATGAAAAACTGTTTTTT.

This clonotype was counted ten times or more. Here the CDR3 DNA reads TGCGCCAGCCCCCTTCGGGACAGAGTACCCTACGAGCAGTACGTC. As protein: CASPLRDRVPYEQYV. V and J are TRBV5-1 and TRBJ2-7; 7 bases fit TRBD1. This CDR3 has 15 amino acids. With V trimmed by 7 bases and J by 2 bases, 12 bases remained unmatched. Germline-derived CDR1 and CDR2 are SGHRS and YFSETQ.

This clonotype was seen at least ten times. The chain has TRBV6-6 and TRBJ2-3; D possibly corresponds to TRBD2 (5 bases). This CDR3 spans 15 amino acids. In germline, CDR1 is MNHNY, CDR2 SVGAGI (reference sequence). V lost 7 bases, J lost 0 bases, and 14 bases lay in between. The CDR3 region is CASTPGRASTDTQYF. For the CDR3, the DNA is TGTGCCAGCACCCCCGGGCGGGCTAGCACAGATACGCAGTATTTT.

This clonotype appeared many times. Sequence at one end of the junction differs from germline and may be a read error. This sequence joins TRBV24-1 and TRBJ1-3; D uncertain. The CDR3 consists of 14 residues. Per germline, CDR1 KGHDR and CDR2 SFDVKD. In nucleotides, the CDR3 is TGTGCCACCAGTGATTCGCCAACGGGAAAAACCATATATTTT. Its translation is CATSDSPTGKTIYF.

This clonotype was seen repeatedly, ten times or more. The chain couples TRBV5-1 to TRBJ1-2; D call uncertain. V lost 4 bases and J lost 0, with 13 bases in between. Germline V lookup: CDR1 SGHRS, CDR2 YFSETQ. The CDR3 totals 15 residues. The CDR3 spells CASSPHSEPNYGYTF. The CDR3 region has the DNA TGCGCCAGCAGCCCGCACAGTGAACCTAACTATGGCTACACCTTC.

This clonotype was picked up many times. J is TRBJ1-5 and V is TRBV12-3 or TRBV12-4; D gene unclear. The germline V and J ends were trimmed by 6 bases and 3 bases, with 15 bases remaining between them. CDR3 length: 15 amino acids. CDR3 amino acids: CASSRGRLYNQPQHF. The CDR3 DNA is TGTGCCAGCAGCCGGGGTAGGCTGTACAATCAGCCCCAGCATTTT.

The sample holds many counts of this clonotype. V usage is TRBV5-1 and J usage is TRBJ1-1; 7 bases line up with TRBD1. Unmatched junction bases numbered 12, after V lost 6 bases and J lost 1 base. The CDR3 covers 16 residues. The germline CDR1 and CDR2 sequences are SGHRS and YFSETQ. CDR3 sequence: CASIKQGGFGNTEAFF. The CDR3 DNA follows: TGCGCCAGCATCAAGCAGGGGGGCTTCGGGAACACTGAAGCTTTCTTT.

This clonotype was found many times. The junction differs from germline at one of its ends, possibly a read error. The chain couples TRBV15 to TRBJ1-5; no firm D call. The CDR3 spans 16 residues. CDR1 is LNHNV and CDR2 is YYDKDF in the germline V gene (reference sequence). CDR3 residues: CATSRDRHLSNQPQNF. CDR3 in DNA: TGTGCCACCAGCAGAGATCGGCACCTGAGCAATCAGCCCCAGAATTTT.

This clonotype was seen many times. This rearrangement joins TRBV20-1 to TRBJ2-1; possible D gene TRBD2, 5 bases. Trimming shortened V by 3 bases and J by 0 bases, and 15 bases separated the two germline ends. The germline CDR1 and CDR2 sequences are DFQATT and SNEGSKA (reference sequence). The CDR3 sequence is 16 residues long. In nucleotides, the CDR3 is TGCAGTGCTAGTGCCCATTTGGGGAGCTCCTACAATGAGCAGTTCTTC. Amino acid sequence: CSASAHLGSSYNEQFF.

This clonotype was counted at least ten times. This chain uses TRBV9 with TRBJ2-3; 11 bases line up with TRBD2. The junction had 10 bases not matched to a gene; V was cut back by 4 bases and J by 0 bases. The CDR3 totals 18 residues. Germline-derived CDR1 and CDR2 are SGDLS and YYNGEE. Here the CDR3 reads CASSPTSGGSASTDTQYF. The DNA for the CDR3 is TGTGCCAGCAGCCCCACTAGCGGGGGAAGTGCTAGCACAGATACGCAGTATTTT. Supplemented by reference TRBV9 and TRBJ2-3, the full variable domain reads DSGVTQTPKHLITATGQRVTLRCSPRSGDLSVYWYQQSLDQGLQFLIQYYNGEERAKGNILERFSAQQFPDLHSELNLSSLELGDSALYFCASSPTSGGSASTDTQYFGPGTRLTVL.